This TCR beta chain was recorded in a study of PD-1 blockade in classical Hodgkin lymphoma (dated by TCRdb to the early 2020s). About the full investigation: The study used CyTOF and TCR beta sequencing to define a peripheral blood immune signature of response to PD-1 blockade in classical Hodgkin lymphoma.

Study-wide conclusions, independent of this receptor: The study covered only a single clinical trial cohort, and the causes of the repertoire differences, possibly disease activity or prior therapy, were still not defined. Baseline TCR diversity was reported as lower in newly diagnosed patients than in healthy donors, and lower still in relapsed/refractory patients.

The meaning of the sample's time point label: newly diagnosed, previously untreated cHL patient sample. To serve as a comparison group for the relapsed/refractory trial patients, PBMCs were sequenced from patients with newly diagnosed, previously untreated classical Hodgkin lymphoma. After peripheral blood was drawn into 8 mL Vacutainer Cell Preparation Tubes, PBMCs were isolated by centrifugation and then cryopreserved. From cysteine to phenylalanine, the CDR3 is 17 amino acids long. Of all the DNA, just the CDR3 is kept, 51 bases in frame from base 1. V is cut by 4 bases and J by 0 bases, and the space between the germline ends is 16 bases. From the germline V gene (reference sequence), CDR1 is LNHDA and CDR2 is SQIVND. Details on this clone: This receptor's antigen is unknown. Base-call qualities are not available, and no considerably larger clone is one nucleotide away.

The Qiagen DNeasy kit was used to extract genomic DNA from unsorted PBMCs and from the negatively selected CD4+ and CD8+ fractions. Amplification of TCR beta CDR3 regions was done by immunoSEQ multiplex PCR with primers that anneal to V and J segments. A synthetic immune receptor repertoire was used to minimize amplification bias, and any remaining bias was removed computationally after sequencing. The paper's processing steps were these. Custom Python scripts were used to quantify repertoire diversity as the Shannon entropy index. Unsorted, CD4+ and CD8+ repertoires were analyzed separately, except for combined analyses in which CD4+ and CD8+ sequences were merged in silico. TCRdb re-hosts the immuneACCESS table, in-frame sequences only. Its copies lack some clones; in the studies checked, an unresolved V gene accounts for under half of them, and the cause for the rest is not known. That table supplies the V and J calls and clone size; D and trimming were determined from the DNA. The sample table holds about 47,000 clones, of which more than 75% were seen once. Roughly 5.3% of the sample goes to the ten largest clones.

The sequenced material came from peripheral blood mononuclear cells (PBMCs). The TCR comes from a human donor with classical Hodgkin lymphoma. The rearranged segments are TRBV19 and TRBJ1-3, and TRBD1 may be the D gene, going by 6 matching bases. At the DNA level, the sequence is TGTGCCAGTAGTAAGACTGGGACAACTTTCTCTGGAAACACCATATATTTT. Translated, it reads CASSKTGTTFSGNTIYF.